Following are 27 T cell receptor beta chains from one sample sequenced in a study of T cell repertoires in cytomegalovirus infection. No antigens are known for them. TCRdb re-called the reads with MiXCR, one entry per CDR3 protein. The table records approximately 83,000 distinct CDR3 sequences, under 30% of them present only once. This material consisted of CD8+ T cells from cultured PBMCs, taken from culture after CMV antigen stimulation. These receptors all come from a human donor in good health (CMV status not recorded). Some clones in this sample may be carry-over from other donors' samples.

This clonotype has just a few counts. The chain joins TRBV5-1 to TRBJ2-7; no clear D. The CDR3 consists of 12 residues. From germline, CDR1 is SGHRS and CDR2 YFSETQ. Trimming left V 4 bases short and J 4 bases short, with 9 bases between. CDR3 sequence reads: CASSESGYEQYF. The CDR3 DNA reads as TGCGCCAGCAGCGAGAGTGGTTACGAGCAGTACTTC.

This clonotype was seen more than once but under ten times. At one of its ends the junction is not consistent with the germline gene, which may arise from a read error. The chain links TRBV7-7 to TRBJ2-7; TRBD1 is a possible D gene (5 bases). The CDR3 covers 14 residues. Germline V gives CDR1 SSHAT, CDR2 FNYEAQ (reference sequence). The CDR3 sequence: CASTLPETESEQYF. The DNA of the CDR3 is TGTGCTAGCACCCTCCCAGAGACAGAGAGCGAGCAGTACTTC.

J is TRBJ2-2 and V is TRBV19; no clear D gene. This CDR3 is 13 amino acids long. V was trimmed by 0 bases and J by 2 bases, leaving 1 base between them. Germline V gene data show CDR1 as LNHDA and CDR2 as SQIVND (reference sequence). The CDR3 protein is CASSIDNTGELFF. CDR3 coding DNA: TGTGCCAGTAGTATAGATAACACCGGGGAGCTGTTTTTT.

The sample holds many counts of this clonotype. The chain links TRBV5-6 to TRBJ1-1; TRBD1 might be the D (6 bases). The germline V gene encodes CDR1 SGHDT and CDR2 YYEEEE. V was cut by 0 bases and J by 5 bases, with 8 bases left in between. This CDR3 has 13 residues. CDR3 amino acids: CASSLGGRTEAFF. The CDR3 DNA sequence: TGTGCCAGCAGCTTGGGGGGGCGTACTGAAGCTTTCTTT.

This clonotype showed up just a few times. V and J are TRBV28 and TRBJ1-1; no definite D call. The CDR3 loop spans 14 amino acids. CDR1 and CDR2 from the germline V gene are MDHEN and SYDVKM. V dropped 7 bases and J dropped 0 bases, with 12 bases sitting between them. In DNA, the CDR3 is TGTGCCAGCAACCCAGGACTGATGAACACTGAAGCTTTCTTT. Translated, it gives CASNPGLMNTEAFF.

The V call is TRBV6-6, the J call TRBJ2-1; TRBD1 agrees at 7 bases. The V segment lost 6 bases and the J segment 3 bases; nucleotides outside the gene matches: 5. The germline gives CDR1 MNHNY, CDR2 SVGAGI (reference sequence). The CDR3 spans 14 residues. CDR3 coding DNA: TGTGCCAGCAGGGCGAGGGACAGCTACAATGAGCAGTTCTTC. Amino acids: CASRARDSYNEQFF.

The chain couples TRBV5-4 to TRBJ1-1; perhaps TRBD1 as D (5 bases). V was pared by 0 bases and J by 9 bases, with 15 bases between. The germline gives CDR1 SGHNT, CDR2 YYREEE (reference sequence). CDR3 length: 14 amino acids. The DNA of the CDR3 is TGTGCCAGCAGCTTGGCAGGGATCGAAACTAAAGCTTTCTTT. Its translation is CASSLAGIETKAFF.

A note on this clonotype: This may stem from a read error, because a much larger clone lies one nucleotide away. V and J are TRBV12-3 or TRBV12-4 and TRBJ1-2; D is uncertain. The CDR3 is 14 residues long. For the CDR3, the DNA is TGTGCCAACAGTTTGAGGACCGGTAACTATGGCTACACCTTC. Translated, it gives CANSLRTGNYGYTF.

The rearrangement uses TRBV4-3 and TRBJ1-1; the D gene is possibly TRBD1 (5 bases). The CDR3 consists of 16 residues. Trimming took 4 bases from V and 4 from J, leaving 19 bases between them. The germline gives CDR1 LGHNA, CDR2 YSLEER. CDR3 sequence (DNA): TGCGCCAGCAGCCCCTCGGGTCTCGGGGGGTCCACTGAAGCTTTCTTT. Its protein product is CASSPSGLGGSTEAFF.

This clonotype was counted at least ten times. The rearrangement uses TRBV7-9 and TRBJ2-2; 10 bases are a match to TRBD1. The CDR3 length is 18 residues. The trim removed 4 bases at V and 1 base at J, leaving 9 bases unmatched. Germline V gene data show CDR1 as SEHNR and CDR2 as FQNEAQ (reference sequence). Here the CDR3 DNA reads TGTGCCAGCAGCTCGACCGCCGGGACAGGGGTGAACACCGGGGAGCTGTTTTTT. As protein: CASSSTAGTGVNTGELFF.

CDR3 amino acids: CASSSTTGTRQETQYF. CDR3 bases: TGTGCCAGCAGCTCGACGACCGGGACACGTCAAGAGACCCAGTACTTC. This sequence joins TRBV11-2 and TRBJ2-5; a possible D gene is TRBD1 (6 bases). V lost 4 bases and J lost 2, with 17 bases in between. Germline V CDR1 and CDR2: SGHAT, FQNNGV. This CDR3 has 16 amino acids.

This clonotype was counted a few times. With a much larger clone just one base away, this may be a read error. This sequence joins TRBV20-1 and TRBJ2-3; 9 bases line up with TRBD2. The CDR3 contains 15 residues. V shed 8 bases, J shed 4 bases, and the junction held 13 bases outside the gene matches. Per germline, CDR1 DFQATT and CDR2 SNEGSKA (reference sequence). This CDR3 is CSTAGTSQDPDTQYF. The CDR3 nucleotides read TGCAGTACTGCCGGGACTAGCCAAGACCCAGATACGCAGTATTTT.

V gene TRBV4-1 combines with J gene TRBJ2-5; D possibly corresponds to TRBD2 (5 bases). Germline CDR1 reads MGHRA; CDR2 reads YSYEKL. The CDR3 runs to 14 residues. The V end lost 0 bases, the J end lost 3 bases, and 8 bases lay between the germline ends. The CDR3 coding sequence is TGCGCCAGCAGCCAAGATGCGGGTGAAGAGACCCAGTACTTC. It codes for CASSQDAGEETQYF.

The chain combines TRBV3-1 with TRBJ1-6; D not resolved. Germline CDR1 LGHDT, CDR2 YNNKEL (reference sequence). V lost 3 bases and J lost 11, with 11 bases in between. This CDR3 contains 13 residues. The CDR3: CASSQTNSTPLHF. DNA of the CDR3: TGTGCCAGCAGCCAGACGAACAGCACACCCCTCCACTTT.

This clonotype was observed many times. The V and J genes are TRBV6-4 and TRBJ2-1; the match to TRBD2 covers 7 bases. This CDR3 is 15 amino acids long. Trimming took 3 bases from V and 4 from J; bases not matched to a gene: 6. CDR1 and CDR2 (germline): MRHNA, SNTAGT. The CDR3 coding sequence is TGTGCCAGCAGTGATTTCGCGGGGGAGTACAATGAGCAGTTCTTC. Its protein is CASSDFAGEYNEQFF.

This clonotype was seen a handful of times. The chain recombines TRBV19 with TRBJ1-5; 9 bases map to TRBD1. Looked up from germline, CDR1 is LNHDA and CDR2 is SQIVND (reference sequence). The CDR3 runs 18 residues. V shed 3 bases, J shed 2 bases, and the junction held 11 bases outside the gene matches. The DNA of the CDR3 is TGTGCCAGTAGTATCCCGGACAGGGGAGTGAGAGGCAATCAGCCCCAGCATTTT. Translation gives CASSIPDRGVRGNQPQHF. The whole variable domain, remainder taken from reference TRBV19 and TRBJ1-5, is DGGITQSPKYLFRKEGQNVTLSCEQNLNHDAMYWYRQDPGQGLRLIYYSQIVNDFQKGDIAEGYSVSREKKESFPLTVTSAQKNPTAFYLCASSIPDRGVRGNQPQHFGDGTRLSIL.

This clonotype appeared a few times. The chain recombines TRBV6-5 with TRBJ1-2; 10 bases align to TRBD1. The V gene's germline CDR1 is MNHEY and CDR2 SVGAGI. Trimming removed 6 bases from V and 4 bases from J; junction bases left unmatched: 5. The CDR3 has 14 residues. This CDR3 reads CASRTGQGIYGYTF. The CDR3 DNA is TGTGCCAGCAGAACGGGACAGGGGATCTATGGCTACACCTTC.

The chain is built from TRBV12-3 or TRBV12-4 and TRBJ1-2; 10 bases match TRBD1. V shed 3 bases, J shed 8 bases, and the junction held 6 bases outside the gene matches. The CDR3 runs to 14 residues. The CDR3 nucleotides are TGTGCCAGCAGTTTTGATGACAGGGGGCGAGGCTACACCTTC. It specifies CASSFDDRGRGYTF.

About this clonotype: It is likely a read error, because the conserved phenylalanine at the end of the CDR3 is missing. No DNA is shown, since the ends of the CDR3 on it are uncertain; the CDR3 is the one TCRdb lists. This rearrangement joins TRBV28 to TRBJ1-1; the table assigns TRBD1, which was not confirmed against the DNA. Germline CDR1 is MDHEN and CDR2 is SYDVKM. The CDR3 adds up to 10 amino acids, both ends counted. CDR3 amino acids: CASTPWGSEA.

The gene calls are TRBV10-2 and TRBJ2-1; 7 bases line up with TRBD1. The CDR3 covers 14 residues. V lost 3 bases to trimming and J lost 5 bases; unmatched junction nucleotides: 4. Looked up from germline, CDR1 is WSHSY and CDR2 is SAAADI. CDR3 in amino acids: CASSDYGQDNEQFF. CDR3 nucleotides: TGCGCCAGCAGTGACTACGGACAGGACAATGAGCAGTTCTTC.

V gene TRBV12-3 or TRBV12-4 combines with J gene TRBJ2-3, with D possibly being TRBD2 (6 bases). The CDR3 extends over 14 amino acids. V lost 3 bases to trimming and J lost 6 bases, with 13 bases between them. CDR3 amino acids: CASSFEMAGDTQYF. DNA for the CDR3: TGTGCCAGCAGTTTCGAAATGGCGGGGGATACGCAGTATTTT.

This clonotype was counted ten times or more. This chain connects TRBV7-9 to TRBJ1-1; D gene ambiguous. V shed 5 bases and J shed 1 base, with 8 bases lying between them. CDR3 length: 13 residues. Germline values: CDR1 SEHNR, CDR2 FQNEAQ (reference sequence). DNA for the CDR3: TGTGCCAGCAGCCCGCCGGCGAACACTGAAGCTTTCTTT. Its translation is CASSPPANTEAFF.

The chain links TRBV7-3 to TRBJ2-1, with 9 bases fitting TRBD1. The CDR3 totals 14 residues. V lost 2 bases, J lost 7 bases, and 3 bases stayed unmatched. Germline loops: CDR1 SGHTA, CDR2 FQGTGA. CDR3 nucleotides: TGTGCCAGCAGCTTAGTACAGGGGGCAAATGAGCAGTTCTTC. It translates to CASSLVQGANEQFF.

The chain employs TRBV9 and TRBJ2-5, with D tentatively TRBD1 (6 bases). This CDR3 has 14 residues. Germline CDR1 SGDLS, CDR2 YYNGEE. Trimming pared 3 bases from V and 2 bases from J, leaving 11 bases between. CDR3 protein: CASSEGDQQETQYF. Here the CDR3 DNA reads TGTGCCAGCAGCGAGGGGGACCAACAAGAGACCCAGTACTTC.

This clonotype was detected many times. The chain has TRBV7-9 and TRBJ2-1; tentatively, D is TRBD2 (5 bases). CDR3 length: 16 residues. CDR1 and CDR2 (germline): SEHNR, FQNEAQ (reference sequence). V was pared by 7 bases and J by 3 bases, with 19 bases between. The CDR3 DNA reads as TGTGCCAGCATTCCTGAGGACGCGGGCCTCTACAATGAGCAGTTCTTC. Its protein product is CASIPEDAGLYNEQFF.

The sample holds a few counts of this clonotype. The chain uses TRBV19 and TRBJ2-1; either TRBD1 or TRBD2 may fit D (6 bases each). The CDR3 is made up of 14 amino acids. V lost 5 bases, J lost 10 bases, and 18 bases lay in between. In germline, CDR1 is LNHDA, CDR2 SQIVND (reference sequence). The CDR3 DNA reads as TGTGCCAGTAGTTACAACCGGGGGCTTGGGGAGCAGTTCTTC. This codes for CASSYNRGLGEQFF.

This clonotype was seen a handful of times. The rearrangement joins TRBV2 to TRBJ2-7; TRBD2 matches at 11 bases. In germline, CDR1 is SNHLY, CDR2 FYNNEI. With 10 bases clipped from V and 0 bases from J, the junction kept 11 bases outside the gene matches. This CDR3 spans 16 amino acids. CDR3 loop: CATSPGGLAASYEQYF. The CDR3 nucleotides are TGTGCCACCTCCCCCGGGGGACTAGCGGCCTCCTACGAGCAGTACTTC.